Listed here are 4 T cell receptor beta chains from one sample, sequenced in a study of blood T cell repertoires in COVID-19. The table came from immunoSEQ multiplex PCR; TCRdb's copy has only in-frame clones and leaves some out. The table shows 35,000 to 50,000 clones, with approximately 83% occurring only once. Sequencing was performed on peripheral blood. The receptors here all came from a human donor with acute or convalescent COVID-19. The donor label of this sample is uncertain.

J is TRBJ2-2 and V is TRBV7-6; 9 bases are a match to TRBD2. Germline V gene lookup returns CDR1 SGHVS and CDR2 FNYEAQ. V shed 1 base, J shed 4 bases, and the junction held 7 bases outside the gene matches. The CDR3 is 17 residues long. The CDR3 spells CASSLEPPSGATGELFF. The DNA for the CDR3 is TGTGCCAGCAGCTTAGAGCCCCCTAGCGGGGCCACCGGGGAGCTGTTTTTT.

This clone was seen a single time. This chain joins TRBV5-1 and TRBJ2-1; 14 nucleotides match TRBD2. The germline gives CDR1 SGHRS, CDR2 YFSETQ. This CDR3 spans 15 amino acids. V dropped 0 bases and J dropped 7; count of bases not matched to a gene: 0. Written as DNA, the CDR3 is TGCGCCAGCAGCTTGGGACTAGCGGGAGGGAATGAGCAGTTCTTC. Its translation: CASSLGLAGGNEQFF.

The chain has TRBV27 and TRBJ2-7; 9 nucleotides align to TRBD1. Unmatched junction bases numbered 6, after V lost 3 bases and J lost 6 bases. The germline CDR1 and CDR2 sequences are MNHEY and SMNVEV (reference sequence). CDR3 length equals 14 residues. The CDR3 DNA is TGTGCCAGCAGTTTGGGGGGACAGGGAGTCGAGCAGTACTTC. Translation gives CASSLGGQGVEQYF.

The chain uses TRBV7-3 and TRBJ2-2; 10 bases match TRBD1. The J segment lost 7 bases and the V segment lost 5 bases, leaving 10 bases of the junction unmatched. CDR1 is SGHTA, CDR2 FQGTGA, per germline. This CDR3 spans 16 amino acids. The CDR3 nucleotides read TGTGCCAGCAGCCACCTAGGCCGGGACAGGGGCGGGGAGCTGTTTTTT. It yields the protein CASSHLGRDRGGELFF.